These 9 T cell receptor beta chains share one sample of origin, sequenced in a study of blood T cell repertoires in COVID-19. Clones were sequenced by immunoSEQ multiplex PCR, and TCRdb holds only the in-frame ones, with some missing. In the table there are about 59,000 clones, 70% to 85% of which are singletons. The specimen sequenced was peripheral blood. Every receptor here comes from a woman in her 70s with acute or convalescent COVID-19.

The chain has TRBV7-6 and TRBJ2-3; 8 bases are shared with TRBD1. V shed 4 bases, J shed 0 bases, and the junction held 3 bases outside the gene matches. The length of the CDR3 is 15 residues. The germline CDR1 and CDR2 sequences are SGHVS and FNYEAQ. CDR3 sequence reads: CASSSTGVSTDTQYF. CDR3 DNA: TGTGCCAGCAGCTCGACAGGGGTTAGCACAGATACGCAGTATTTT. Based on the CDR3 plus reference TRBV7-6 and TRBJ2-3, the full variable domain is GAGVSQSPRYKVTKRGQDVALRCDPISGHVSLYWYRQALGQGPEFLTYFNYEAQQDKSGLPNDRFSAERPEGSISTLTIQRTEQRDSAMYRCASSSTGVSTDTQYFGPGTRLTVL.

The V call is TRBV7-9, the J call TRBJ1-1; D remains ambiguous. The CDR3 consists of 13 residues. V was clipped by 5 bases and J by 8 bases, with 15 bases between them. Germline assignment: CDR1 SEHNR and CDR2 FQNEAQ (reference sequence). The CDR3 spells CASSPVYTQEAFF. CDR3 in DNA: TGTGCCAGCAGCCCTGTGTACACCCAGGAAGCTTTCTTT.

J is TRBJ2-1 and V is TRBV7-3; D gene uncertain. Trimming cost V 5 bases and J 9 bases, with 17 bases left between them. From germline, CDR1 is SGHTA and CDR2 FQGTGA. This CDR3 has 14 amino acids. Here the CDR3 reads CASSPRSSAVEQFF. CDR3 bases: TGTGCCAGCAGCCCCCGGTCCTCCGCGGTTGAGCAGTTCTTC.

This clone came up once. The rearrangement joins TRBV5-6 to TRBJ1-1; TRBD1 agrees at 9 bases. CDR1 is SGHDT, CDR2 YYEEEE, per germline. The CDR3 runs to 14 residues. The V gene end was trimmed by 0 bases and the J gene end by 7 bases; junction bases not matched to a gene: 4. CDR3 sequence (DNA): TGTGCCAGCAGCTTGGAACAGGGGGCGGGTGAAGCTTTCTTT. This codes for CASSLEQGAGEAFF.

The rearrangement uses TRBV2 and TRBJ1-6; perhaps TRBD1 as D (6 bases). Trimming shortened V by 5 bases and J by 4 bases, and 6 bases separated the two germline ends. CDR1 SNHLY and CDR2 FYNNEI come from the germline V gene. This CDR3 spans 13 amino acids. The CDR3 loop is CASSQGYNSPLHF. CDR3 sequence (DNA): TGTGCCAGCAGTCAGGGGTATAATTCACCCCTCCACTTT.

This clone was seen a handful of times. The rearrangement joins TRBV4-2 to TRBJ2-5; TRBD2 is a possible D gene (8 bases). Germline V gene lookup returns CDR1 LGHNA and CDR2 YNFKEQ. The CDR3 is 19 residues long. V lost 6 bases and J lost 5, with 31 bases in between. Here the CDR3 DNA reads TGTGCCAGCAGTCACATTCGGGGGGGGGACAGCCTGATTCGGGAGACCCAGTACTTC. Encoded protein: CASSHIRGGDSLIRETQYF.

The rearrangement links TRBV7-8 to TRBJ1-5; D is unclear. Trimming shortened V by 1 base and J by 1 base, and 8 bases separated the two germline ends. This CDR3 spans 15 amino acids. Germline V gene lookup returns CDR1 SGHVS and CDR2 FQNEAQ. As DNA, the CDR3 is TGTGCCAGCAGCTTAGAGACACGCAGCAATCAGCCCCAGCATTTT. Translated, it gives CASSLETRSNQPQHF.

The chain links TRBV19 to TRBJ2-5, with a weak D call TRBD2 (5 bases). Germline V gives CDR1 LNHDA, CDR2 SQIVND (reference sequence). The length of the CDR3 is 13 residues. The V end lost 2 bases, the J end lost 5 bases, and 9 bases lay between the germline ends. The CDR3 DNA sequence: TGTGCCAGTAGTATATCCCGCGGGGAGACCCAGTACTTC. Its protein is CASSISRGETQYF.

The rearrangement links TRBV10-1 to TRBJ2-1, with 9 bases lining up with TRBD2. The CDR3 is 15 amino acids. Per the germline V gene, CDR1 is WNHNN and CDR2 is SYGVQD (reference sequence). V was pared by 3 bases and J by 3 bases, with 3 bases of the junction left unmatched. The CDR3 DNA reads as TGCGCCAGCAGTGAAGCGGGGGGAAACTACAATGAGCAGTTCTTC. Its translation: CASSEAGGNYNEQFF.